The sequence of this T cell receptor beta chain was determined in a study of cytomegalovirus exposure and HLA in healthy donors. Germline CDR1 SGHKS, CDR2 YYEKEE (reference sequence). V lost 0 bases and J lost 1; bases outside the gene matches: 3. The CDR3 length is 15 residues. This clone was found a few times. Its antigen is unknown. Study-wide points: Later analysis placed DRB1 highest and HLA-C lowest in TCR association rates, which differed by HLA locus. Overall, about 160 TCR beta chains were annotated as cytomegalovirus-associated.

PCR employed 60 Vbeta and 13 Jbeta primers. Sequencing used immunoSEQ multiplex PCR; TCRdb keeps in-frame clones, though not all of them. The table shows some 130,000 clones, with roughly four fifths occurring only once. Sequencing input: PBMCs. The receptor's source is a woman aged 40-49 years in good health and CMV-seropositive. The gene calls are TRBV5-5 and TRBJ1-2; 7 nucleotides agree with TRBD1. CDR3 in DNA: TGTGCCAGCAGCTTGGGGACAGGAGATAACTATGGCTACACCTTC. Amino acid sequence: CASSLGTGDNYGYTF.